This TCR beta chain was recorded in a study of blood T cells in healthy people across ages (dated by TCRdb to between 2014 and 2017). Looking at the study overall: In model experiments, roughly one uniquely barcoded TCR beta cDNA molecule per two T cells was captured by template switching. Four age groups were formed from the donors: young (average 16 years), middle-aged (approximately 39), aged (under 70) and long-lived (less than 85). Two additional independent replicas of 1 million unique cDNA reads from the same blood draw were analyzed for two donors (one aged 18 to 29 and one aged 80 or older). Age-related changes in TCR beta repertoire diversity were measured in the study by deep sequencing normalized with unique cDNA molecular identifiers. To avoid experimental bias, donors of different ages were randomly spread across the sequencing lanes.

Libraries came from 5' RACE. TCRdb shows the sequencer as Illumina HiSeq 2500. A second roughly 7 to 11 cycle PCR used a sample-barcoded 5' primer and a J-beta primer mix. A template-switch 5' adaptor carrying 12 random nucleotides introduced a unique molecular identifier onto each TCR beta cDNA molecule. Each sample yielded at least 2.5 million CDR3-containing paired-end reads. The Mint cDNA synthesis kit, primed by a TRBC-specific oligonucleotide, was used to synthesize first-strand cDNA from all RNA. Following uracil-DNA glycosylase treatment, all cDNA underwent a first 18-cycle PCR with the universal primers M1SS and BC2_uni_R. In the authors' own workflow: For normalization, 1 million high-quality reads were randomly selected from each sample, with every read carrying a distinct molecular identifier. Reads sharing molecular identifiers were discarded rather than binned into consensus sequences. MiTCR, set to a Q25 quality threshold and the strictest error-elimination algorithm, was used for CDR3 identification, clonotype clustering and error correction. A nonparametric unseen species model with Euler transformation was used to estimate a lower bound on total TCR beta diversity. TCRdb reran the public reads through fastp at Q25 and MiXCR, keeping productive beta chains. Rows merge per CDR3 protein into single entries with the most common DNA and genes. It is TCRdb's table, rather than the study itself, that gives the V and J calls and clone size. This sample is represented by approximately 940,000 distinct CDR3 sequences; around 48% of them were singletons. The biggest ten clones account for around 15% of the sample.

Systemically healthy Caucasian individuals from Russia, around 39 in total and aged about 6 to 95 years, were included as donors. Each donor gave about 9.8 milliliters of peripheral blood, drawn into EDTA-treated Vacutainer tubes. PBMCs were isolated by Ficoll-Paque density-gradient centrifugation, with at least 6.5 million obtained per sample. Trizol reagent was used to extract total RNA from the PBMCs, yielding at least 6 micrograms per sample. For every donor, an aliquot of PBMCs went through flow cytometry to measure the percentages of naive CD45RAhigh/CD27high T cells. Turning to this clonotype: What antigen it recognizes has not been identified. It has no much larger one-base neighbor in the sample; base qualities were not kept.

The cysteine opens and the phenylalanine closes a CDR3 of 22 amino acids. The entry retains the CDR3 DNA only, 66 bases that are in frame from base 1. V is trimmed back by 4 bases and J by 0 bases, and the junction contains 22 bases that no gene match accounts for. The germline V gene (reference sequence) gives CDR1 as SGHAT and CDR2 as FQDESV. Study-level results and caveats: Compared with the aged group, the long-lived group had more naive CD4+ T cells, fewer expanded clones and increased TCR diversity, a pattern suggesting age selection. Because the CMV infection status of the donors was unknown, age-related changes in expanded clonotypes may potentially have been confounded. Estimates of total diversity based on one million sequenced T cells were considered lower bounds and underestimates. A strong correlation was found between observed TCR beta diversity and the percentage of naive T cells measured by flow cytometry. Conclusive comparison of naive and antigen-experienced compartments was prevented by the profiling of bulk unsorted PBMCs. Observed TCR beta diversity per million T cells fell roughly linearly with age, and a significant reduction was already apparent by age roughly 40.

This chain is built from TRBV11-1 and TRBJ2-1, with 9 bases in between that match TRBD1. The source material was blood. The TCR sequence derives from a man younger than 40 in good health. The DNA sequence is as follows: TGTGCCAGCAGCTCTTTACCGAACTTCCCGGGACAGGGACGCAGCTCCTACAATGAGCAGTTCTTC. The resulting protein is CASSSLPNFPGQGRSSYNEQFF.